A single sample is the source of the 10 T cell receptor beta chains below, sequenced in a study of robustness of blood B and T cell sequencing. The cDNA carried a universal priming site added by a 5' template-switch oligo. A 12-nucleotide random UMI in the template-switch oligo labeled every cDNA molecule. TCRdb independently ran MiXCR on the PCR reads; one entry per CDR3 protein. Among approximately 900 distinct CDR3 sequences listed, 60% to 80% were seen once. The template for TCR beta quantification was mRNA, not genomic DNA. The sample consisted of peripheral blood. The receptors shown here come from a human donor in good health.

The J gene is TRBJ2-3, the V gene TRBV7-2, with a weak D call TRBD1 (5 bases). V was shortened by 2 bases and J by 2 bases, with 14 bases between the two germline ends. The CDR3 is 16 residues long. Germline V gene data show CDR1 as SGHTA and CDR2 as FQGNSA. DNA for the CDR3: TGTGCCAGCAGCTTATGGCCGACAGAACTCACAGATACGCAGTATTTT. It yields the protein CASSLWPTELTDTQYF.

The chain employs TRBV6-6 and TRBJ2-3, with 7 bases that match TRBD2. The ends lost 4 bases at V and 2 bases at J; junction bases unmatched: 9. This CDR3 comprises 16 residues. CDR1 and CDR2 (germline): MNHNY, SVGAGI (reference sequence). CDR3 residues: CASSSLGGGYTDTQYF. CDR3 DNA: TGTGCCAGCAGTTCTCTCGGCGGGGGTTACACAGATACGCAGTATTTT.

The chain combines TRBV7-9 with TRBJ2-2, with TRBD2 matching over 12 bases. The V and J ends lost 6 bases and 6 bases, in that order; junction bases with no gene match: 8. Germline CDR1 SEHNR, CDR2 FQNEAQ (reference sequence). The CDR3 is made up of 16 amino acids. As DNA, the CDR3 is TGTGCCAGCAGTACCGGACTAGCGGGGAAAGCCGGGGAGCTGTTTTTT. Encoded protein: CASSTGLAGKAGELFF.

The V call is TRBV19, the J call TRBJ2-2; perhaps TRBD1 as D (6 bases). The germline gives CDR1 LNHDA, CDR2 SQIVND (reference sequence). Trimming stripped 8 bases from V and 7 bases from J, with 8 bases between. The CDR3 is 11 residues long. The DNA for the CDR3 is TGTGCCAGTGGACAGATCGGGGAGCTGTTTTTT. As protein: CASGQIGELFF.

Written as DNA, the CDR3 is TGTGCCAGCAGTTGGGACGCCCACGGGACTGAAGCTTTCTTT. Translation: CASSWDAHGTEAFF. The chain links TRBV12-3 or TRBV12-4 to TRBJ1-1; weak D call: TRBD1 (5 bases). CDR3 size: 14 residues. Trimming left V 4 bases short and J 5 bases short, with 14 bases between.

J is TRBJ2-4 and V is TRBV4-2; 8 positions agree with TRBD1. Trimming took 6 bases from V and 8 from J; bases not matched to a gene: 12. Per germline, CDR1 LGHNA and CDR2 YNFKEQ. This CDR3 spans 15 amino acids. This chain's CDR3 is CASRPNDRGKDIQYF. In nucleotides, the CDR3 is TGTGCCAGCAGGCCCAACGACAGGGGAAAGGACATTCAGTACTTC.

V is TRBV12-3 or TRBV12-4 and J is TRBJ1-1; D might be TRBD1 (5 bases). Deletions cut 1 base from V and 4 bases from J, with 10 bases between. This CDR3 comprises 14 residues. The CDR3 here is CASSLGGWGTEAFF. The DNA of the CDR3 is TGTGCCAGCAGTTTAGGGGGCTGGGGCACTGAAGCTTTCTTT.

The rearrangement links TRBV20-1 to TRBJ2-7; 7 nucleotides align to TRBD2. The trim removed 0 bases at V and 2 bases at J, leaving 7 bases unmatched. This CDR3 contains 15 residues. Looked up from germline, CDR1 is DFQATT and CDR2 is SNEGSKA (reference sequence). The DNA for the CDR3 is TGCAGTGCTAGAGAGGGAGGGACCGGAACCTACGAGCAGTACTTC. It encodes CSAREGGTGTYEQYF.

This clonotype was picked up a small number of times. This sequence joins TRBV9 and TRBJ2-7; the D gene is possibly TRBD1 (5 bases). CDR1 is SGDLS, CDR2 YYNGEE, per germline. CDR3 size: 15 residues. V was trimmed by 1 base and J by 0 bases, leaving 11 bases between them. Here the CDR3 reads CASSVTGSGSYEQYF. The DNA for the CDR3 is TGTGCCAGCAGCGTAACAGGCTCGGGCTCCTACGAGCAGTACTTC. The whole variable domain, filled in from reference TRBV9 and TRBJ2-7, reads DSGVTQTPKHLITATGQRVTLRCSPRSGDLSVYWYQQSLDQGLQFLIQYYNGEERAKGNILERFSAQQFPDLHSELNLSSLELGDSALYFCASSVTGSGSYEQYFGPGTRLTVT.

The chain employs TRBV24-1 and TRBJ1-2; D not certain. Between the trimmed V and J ends, which lost 3 bases and 4 bases, there was a span of 11 bases. Per germline, CDR1 KGHDR and CDR2 SFDVKD. This CDR3 comprises 14 residues. CDR3 sequence (DNA): TGTGCCACCAGTGATCAGACCTATCCCTATGGCTACACCTTC. This encodes CATSDQTYPYGYTF.